This T cell receptor beta chain derives from a study of blood T cell repertoires in COVID-19. Study-wide background: The samples span acute and convalescent COVID-19 from the United States, Italy and Spain.

The CDR3 covers 17 residues. J lost 1 base, V lost 5 bases, and 4 bases had no gene match. Germline CDR1 MGHRA, CDR2 YSYEKL. How the authors handled the data: Amplifying reference gene primers gave estimates of nucleated cell counts. Profiled with immunoSEQ multiplex PCR; TCRdb holds only in-frame clones, not every one. Clone size and V and J calls were adopted from that table, with D and trimming inferred from the DNA. Among under 200,000 clones listed, 65% to 85% were seen once. The J gene is TRBJ2-2, the V gene TRBV4-1, with TRBD2 matching 13 bases. Sample: peripheral blood. The receptor was derived from a woman aged 55-75 years with acute or convalescent COVID-19. This CDR3 is CASSSWTSGGNTGELFF. In DNA form, the CDR3 reads TGCGCCAGCAGCTCCTGGACTAGCGGGGGGAACACCGGGGAGCTGTTTTTT.